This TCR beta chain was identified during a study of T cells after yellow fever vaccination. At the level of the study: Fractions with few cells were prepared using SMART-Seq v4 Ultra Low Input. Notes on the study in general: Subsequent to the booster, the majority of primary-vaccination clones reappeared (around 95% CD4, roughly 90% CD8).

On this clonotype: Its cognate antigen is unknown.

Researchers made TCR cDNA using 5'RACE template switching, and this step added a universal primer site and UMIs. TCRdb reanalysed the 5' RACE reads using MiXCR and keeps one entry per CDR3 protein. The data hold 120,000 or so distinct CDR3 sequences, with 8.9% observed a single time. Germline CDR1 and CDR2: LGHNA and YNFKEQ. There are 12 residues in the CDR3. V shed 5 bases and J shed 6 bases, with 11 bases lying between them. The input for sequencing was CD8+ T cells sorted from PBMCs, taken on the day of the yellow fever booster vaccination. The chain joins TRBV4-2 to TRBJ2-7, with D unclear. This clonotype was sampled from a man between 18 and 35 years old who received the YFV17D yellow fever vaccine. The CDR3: CASSYSSGEQYF. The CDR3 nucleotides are TGTGCCAGCAGCTATTCGTCGGGCGAGCAGTACTTC.